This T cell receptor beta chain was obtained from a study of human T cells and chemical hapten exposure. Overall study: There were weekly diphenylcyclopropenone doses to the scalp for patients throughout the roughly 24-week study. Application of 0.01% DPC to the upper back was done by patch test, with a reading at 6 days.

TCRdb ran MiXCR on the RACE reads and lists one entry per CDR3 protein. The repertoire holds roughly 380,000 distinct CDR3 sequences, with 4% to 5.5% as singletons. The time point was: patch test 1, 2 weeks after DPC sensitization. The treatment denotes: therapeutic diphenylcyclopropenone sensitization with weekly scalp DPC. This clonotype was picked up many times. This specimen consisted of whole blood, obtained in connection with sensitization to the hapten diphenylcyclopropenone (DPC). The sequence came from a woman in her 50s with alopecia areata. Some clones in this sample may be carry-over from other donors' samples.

The CDR3 here is CASSLEGLNEQFF. The CDR3 DNA sequence: TGTGCCAGCAGTTTAGAGGGCCTTAATGAGCAGTTCTTC. This chain uses TRBV28 with TRBJ2-1, with TRBD2 as a possible D gene (5 bases). CDR1 is MDHEN and CDR2 is SYDVKM in the germline V gene. The CDR3 runs 13 residues. Trimming removed 2 bases at V and 7 bases at J, with 9 bases between.